This TCR beta chain comes out of a study of shared clonotypes between healthy human individuals. Naive CD8 isolation took CD45RO-negative cells positively selected for CCR7 and excluded terminally differentiated effector memory CD45RA+ cells. The CDR3 spans 12 residues. V dropped 5 bases and J dropped 8 bases, with 13 bases sitting between them. Per the germline V gene, CDR1 is GTSNPN and CDR2 is SVGIG (reference sequence). Method: immunoSEQ multiplex PCR; TCRdb's copy keeps in-frame clones and lacks some. The data contain about 1,900,000 clones, about 95% of them singletons. The rearrangement uses TRBV30 and TRBJ2-1; D remains ambiguous. The sequence came from a man between 18 and 35 years old in good health. The source material was naive CD8+ T cells sorted from blood. This chain's CDR3 is CAWGLESYEQFF. CDR3 bases: TGTGCCTGGGGGCTAGAATCCTATGAGCAGTTCTTC.